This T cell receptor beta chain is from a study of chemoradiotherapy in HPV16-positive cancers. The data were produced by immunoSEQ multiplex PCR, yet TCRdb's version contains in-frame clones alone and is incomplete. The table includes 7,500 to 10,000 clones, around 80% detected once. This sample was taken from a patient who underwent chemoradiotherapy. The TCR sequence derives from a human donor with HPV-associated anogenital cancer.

The CDR3 DNA reads TGTGCCAGCAGGTTGGGGGGGCTGTCCACTGAAGCTTTCTTT. This sequence encodes CASRLGGLSTEAFF. V usage is TRBV11-2 and J usage is TRBJ1-1; D possibly corresponds to TRBD1 (6 bases). CDR1 is SGHAT, CDR2 FQNNGV, per germline. This CDR3 spans 14 amino acids. V lost 6 bases and J 4 bases, leaving 15 bases between the germline ends.